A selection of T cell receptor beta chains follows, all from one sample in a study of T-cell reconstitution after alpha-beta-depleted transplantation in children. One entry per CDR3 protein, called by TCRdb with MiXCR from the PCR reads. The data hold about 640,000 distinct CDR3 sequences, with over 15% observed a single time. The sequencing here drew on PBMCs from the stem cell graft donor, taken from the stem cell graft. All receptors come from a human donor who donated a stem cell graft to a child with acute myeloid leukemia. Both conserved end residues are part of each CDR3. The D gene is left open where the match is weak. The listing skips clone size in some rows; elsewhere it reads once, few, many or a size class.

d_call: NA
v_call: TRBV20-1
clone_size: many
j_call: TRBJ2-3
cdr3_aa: CSARDSGDTQYF
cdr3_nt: TGCAGTGCTAGAGACTCAGGGGATACGCAGTATTTT

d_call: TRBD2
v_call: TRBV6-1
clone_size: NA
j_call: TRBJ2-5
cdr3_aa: CASSAGLAGWETQYF
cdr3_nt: TGTGCCAGCAGTGCTGGGCTAGCGGGGTGGGAGACCCAGTACTTC

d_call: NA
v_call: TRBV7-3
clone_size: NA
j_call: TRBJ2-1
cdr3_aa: CASSLRVGLTYNEQFF
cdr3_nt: TGTGCCAGCAGCTTAAGGGTGGGACTCACATACAATGAGCAGTTCTTC

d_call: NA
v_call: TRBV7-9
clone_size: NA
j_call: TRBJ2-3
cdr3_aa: CASRYRLTDTQYF
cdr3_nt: TGTGCCAGCAGGTACCGACTCACAGATACGCAGTATTTT

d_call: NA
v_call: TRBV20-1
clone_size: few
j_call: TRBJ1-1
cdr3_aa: CSARDGIVWTEAFF
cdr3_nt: TGCAGTGCTAGAGATGGGATAGTGTGGACTGAAGCTTTCTTT

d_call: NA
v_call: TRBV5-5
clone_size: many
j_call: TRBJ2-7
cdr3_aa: CASSLPGPASYEQYF
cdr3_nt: TGTGCCAGCAGCTTACCAGGGCCCGCCTCCTACGAGCAGTACTTC

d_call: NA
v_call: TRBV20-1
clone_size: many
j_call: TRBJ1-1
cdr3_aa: CSARRGRTEAFF
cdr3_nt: TGCAGTGCTAGACGAGGGAGAACTGAAGCTTTCTTT

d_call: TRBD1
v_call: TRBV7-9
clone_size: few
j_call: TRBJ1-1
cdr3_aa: CASEGQGATEAFF
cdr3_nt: TGTGCCAGCGAGGGACAGGGGGCGACTGAAGCTTTCTTT

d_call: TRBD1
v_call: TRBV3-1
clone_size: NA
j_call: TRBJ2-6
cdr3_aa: CTSSFLAGTGGPGANVLTF
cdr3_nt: TGTACCAGCAGTTTCCTAGCCGGGACAGGGGGACCTGGGGCCAACGTCCTGACTTTC

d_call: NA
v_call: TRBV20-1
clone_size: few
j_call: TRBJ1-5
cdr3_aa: CSAHPIQGNQPQHF
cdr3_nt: TGCAGTGCTCATCCAATTCAGGGAAACCAGCCCCAGCATTTT

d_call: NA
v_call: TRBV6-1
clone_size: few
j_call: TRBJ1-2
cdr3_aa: CASRETGNYGYTF
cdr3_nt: TGTGCCAGCAGGGAAACGGGGAACTATGGCTACACCTTC

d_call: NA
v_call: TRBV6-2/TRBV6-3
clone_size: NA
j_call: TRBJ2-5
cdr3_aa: CASSYPLRQLPQETQYF
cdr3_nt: TGTGCCAGCAGTTACCCGCTCCGGCAGTTACCCCAAGAGACCCAGTACTTC

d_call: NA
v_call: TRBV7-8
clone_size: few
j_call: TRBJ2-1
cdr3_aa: CASSHQATGTHSYNEQFF
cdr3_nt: TGTGCCAGCAGCCATCAGGCTACCGGGACACACTCCTACAATGAGCAGTTCTTC

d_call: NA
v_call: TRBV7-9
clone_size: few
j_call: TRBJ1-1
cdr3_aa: CASSSGQTPNTEAFF
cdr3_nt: TGTGCCAGCAGCTCTGGACAGACTCCGAACACTGAAGCTTTCTTT

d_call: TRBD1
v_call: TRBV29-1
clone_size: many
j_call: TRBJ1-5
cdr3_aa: CSVAGQYNQPQHF
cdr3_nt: TGCAGCGTCGCGGGACAGTATAATCAGCCCCAGCATTTT

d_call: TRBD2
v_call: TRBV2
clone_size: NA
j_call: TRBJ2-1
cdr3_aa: CASSGGLAESYNEQFF
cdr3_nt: TGTGCCAGCAGTGGGGGACTAGCGGAATCCTACAATGAGCAGTTCTTC

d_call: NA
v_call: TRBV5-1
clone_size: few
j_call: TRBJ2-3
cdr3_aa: CASSLEAGGFDTQYF
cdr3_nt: TGCGCCAGCAGCTTGGAAGCCGGGGGATTCGATACGCAGTATTTT

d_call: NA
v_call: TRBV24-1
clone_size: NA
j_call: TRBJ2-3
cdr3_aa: CATSDFTDRDTQYF
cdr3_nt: TGTGCCACCAGTGATTTTACAGATCGGGATACGCAGTATTTT

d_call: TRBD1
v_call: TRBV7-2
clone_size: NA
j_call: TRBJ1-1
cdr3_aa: CASSSRTGPNTEAFF
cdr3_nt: TGTGCCAGCAGCTCCAGGACAGGACCGAACACTGAAGCTTTCTTT

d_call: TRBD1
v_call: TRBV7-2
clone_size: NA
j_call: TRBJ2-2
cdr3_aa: CASSSQGAGGELFF
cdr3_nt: TGTGCCAGCAGCTCTCAGGGGGCCGGCGGGGAGCTGTTTTTT

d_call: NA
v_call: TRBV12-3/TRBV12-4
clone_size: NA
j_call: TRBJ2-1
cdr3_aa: CASCTSLGEQFF
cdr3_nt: TGTGCCAGCTGCACATCCCTGGGGGAGCAGTTCTTC

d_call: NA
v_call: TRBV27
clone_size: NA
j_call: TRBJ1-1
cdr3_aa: CASSLRRGLNTEAFF
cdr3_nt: TGTGCCAGCAGTTTACGGCGGGGATTGAACACTGAAGCTTTCTTT

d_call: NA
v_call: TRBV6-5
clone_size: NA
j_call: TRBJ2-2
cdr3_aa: CASSYGANTGELFF
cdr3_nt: TGTGCCAGCAGTTACGGGGCGAACACCGGGGAGCTGTTTTTT

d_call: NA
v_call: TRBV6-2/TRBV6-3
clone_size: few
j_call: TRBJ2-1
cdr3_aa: CASSYLASVVAGPNEQFF
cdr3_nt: TGTGCCAGCAGTTACTTAGCTAGCGTGGTGGCGGGACCTAATGAGCAGTTCTTC

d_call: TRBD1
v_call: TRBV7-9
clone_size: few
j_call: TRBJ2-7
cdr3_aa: CASSPRQGMDEQYF
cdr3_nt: TGTGCCAGCAGCCCTCGACAGGGGATGGACGAGCAGTACTTC

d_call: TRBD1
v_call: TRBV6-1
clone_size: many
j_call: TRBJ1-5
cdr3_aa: CASSEFGTDQPQHF
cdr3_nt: TGTGCCAGCAGTGAATTTGGGACAGATCAGCCCCAGCATTTT

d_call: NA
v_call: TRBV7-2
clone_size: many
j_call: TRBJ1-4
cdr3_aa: CASSRDRMNEKLFF
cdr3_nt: TGTGCCAGCAGCCGAGACAGGATGAATGAAAAACTGTTTTTT

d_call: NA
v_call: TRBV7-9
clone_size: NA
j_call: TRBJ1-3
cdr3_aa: CAGSREADPSGNTIYF
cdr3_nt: TGTGCCGGCAGCCGGGAGGCGGATCCTTCTGGAAACACCATATATTTT

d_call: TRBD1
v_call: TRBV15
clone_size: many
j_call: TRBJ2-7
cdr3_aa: CATSRDRSYEQYF
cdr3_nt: TGTGCCACCAGCAGGGACAGGTCCTACGAGCAGTACTTC

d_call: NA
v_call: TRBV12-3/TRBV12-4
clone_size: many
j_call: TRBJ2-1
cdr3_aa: CASSLMAGRYNEQFF
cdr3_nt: TGTGCCAGCAGTTTGATGGCAGGGCGTTACAATGAGCAGTTCTTC

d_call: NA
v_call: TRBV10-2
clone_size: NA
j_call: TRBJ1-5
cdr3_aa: CASSMDDNQPQHF
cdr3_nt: TGCGCCAGCAGTATGGACGACAATCAGCCCCAGCATTTT

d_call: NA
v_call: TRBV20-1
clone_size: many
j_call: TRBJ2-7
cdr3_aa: CSAAGRGSSYEQYF
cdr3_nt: TGCAGTGCCGCAGGGAGGGGGAGCTCCTACGAGCAGTACTTC

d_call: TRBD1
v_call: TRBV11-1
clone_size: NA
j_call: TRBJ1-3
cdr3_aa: CASSLPTGDAPSGNTIYF
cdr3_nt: TGTGCCAGCAGCTTGCCGACAGGGGACGCACCCTCTGGAAACACCATATATTTT

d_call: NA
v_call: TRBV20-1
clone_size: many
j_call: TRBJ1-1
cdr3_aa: CSDLPTKKYTEAFF
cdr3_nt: TGCAGTGATCTCCCGACGAAGAAGTACACTGAAGCTTTCTTT

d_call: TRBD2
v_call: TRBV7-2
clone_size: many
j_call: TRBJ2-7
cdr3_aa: CASSLESGGPSYEQYF
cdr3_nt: TGTGCCAGCAGCTTAGAAAGCGGGGGGCCCTCCTACGAGCAGTACTTC

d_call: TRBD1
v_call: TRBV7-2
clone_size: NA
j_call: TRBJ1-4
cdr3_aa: CASSPRVAGGNEKLFF
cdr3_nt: TGTGCCAGCAGCCCCCGTGTGGCAGGGGGGAATGAAAAACTGTTTTTT

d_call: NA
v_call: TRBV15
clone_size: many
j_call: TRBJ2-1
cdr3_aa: CATSRDIGQGRRNEQFF
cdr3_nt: TGTGCCACCAGCAGAGATATCGGTCAGGGAAGAAGGAATGAGCAGTTCTTC

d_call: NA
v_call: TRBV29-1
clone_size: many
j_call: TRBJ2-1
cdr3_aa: CSAFSGPTYNEQFF
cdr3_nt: TGCAGCGCCTTTAGCGGACCCACCTACAATGAGCAGTTCTTC

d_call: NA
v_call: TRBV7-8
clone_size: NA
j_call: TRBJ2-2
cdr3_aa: CASSSRRDGELFF
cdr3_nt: TGTGCCAGCAGCTCCCGAAGGGACGGGGAGCTGTTTTTT

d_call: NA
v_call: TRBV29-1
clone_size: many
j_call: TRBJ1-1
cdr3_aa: CSALWRDRAFF
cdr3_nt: TGCAGCGCCTTATGGCGCGATCGGGCTTTCTTT

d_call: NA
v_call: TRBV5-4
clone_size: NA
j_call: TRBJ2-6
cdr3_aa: CASSWVGSGANVLTF
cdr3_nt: TGTGCCAGCAGCTGGGTGGGCTCTGGGGCCAACGTCCTGACTTTC

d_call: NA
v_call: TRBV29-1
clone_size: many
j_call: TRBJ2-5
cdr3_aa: CSVEEGTETQYF
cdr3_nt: TGCAGCGTTGAAGAGGGGACAGAGACCCAGTACTTC

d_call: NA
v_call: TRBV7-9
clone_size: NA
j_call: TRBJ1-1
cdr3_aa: CASSLKGGVGTEAFF
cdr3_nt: TGTGCCAGCAGCTTAAAAGGAGGGGTAGGGACTGAAGCTTTCTTT

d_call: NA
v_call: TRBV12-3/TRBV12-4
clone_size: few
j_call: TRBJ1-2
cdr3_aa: CASLTPAFRYYGYTF
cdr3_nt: TGTGCCAGCCTCACGCCGGCTTTCCGGTACTATGGCTACACCTTC

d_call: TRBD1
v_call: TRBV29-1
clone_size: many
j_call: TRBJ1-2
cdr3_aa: CSVEDGGQYGYTF
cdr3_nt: TGCAGCGTTGAAGATGGGGGACAGTATGGCTACACCTTC

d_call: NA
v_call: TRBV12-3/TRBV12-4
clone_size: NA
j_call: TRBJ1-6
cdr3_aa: CASSLGTAATNSPLHF
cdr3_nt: TGTGCCAGCAGTTTGGGGACCGCGGCCACAAATTCACCCCTCCACTTT

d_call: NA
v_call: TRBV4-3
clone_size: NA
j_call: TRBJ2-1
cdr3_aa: CASSQDPPGYNEQFF
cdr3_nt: TGCGCCAGCAGCCAAGATCCCCCGGGGTACAATGAGCAGTTCTTC

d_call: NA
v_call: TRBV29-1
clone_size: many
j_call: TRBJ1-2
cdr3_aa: CSSGSANYGYTF
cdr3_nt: TGCAGCTCCGGGTCAGCTAACTATGGCTACACCTTC

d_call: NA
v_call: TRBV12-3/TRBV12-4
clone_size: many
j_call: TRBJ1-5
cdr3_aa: CASGMISNQPQHF
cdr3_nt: TGTGCCAGCGGGATGATTAGCAATCAGCCCCAGCATTTT

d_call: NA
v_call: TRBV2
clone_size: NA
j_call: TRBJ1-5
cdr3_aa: CASSREGQNQPQHF
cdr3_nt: TGTGCCAGCAGCCGGGAAGGGCAGAATCAGCCCCAGCATTTT

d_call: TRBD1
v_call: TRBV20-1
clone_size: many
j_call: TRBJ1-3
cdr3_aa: CSATWDRVSGNTIYF
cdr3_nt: TGCAGTGCTACTTGGGACAGGGTCTCCGGAAACACCATATATTTT

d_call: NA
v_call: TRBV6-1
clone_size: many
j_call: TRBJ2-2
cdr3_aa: CASSPKQIPNTGELFF
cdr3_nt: TGTGCCAGCAGTCCAAAACAGATACCGAACACCGGGGAGCTGTTTTTT

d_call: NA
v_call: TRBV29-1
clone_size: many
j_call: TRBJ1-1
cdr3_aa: CSVGVASGAEAFF
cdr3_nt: TGCAGCGTTGGCGTAGCCTCTGGCGCTGAAGCTTTCTTT

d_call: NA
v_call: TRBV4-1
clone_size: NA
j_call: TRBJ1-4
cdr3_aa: CASSQFAMGRGPEKLFF
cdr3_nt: TGCGCCAGCAGCCAATTCGCGATGGGGCGGGGCCCTGAAAAACTGTTTTTT

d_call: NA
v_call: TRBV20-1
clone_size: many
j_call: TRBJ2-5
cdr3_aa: CSARSDSRETQYF
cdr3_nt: TGCAGTGCTAGGTCGGACTCCAGAGAGACCCAGTACTTC

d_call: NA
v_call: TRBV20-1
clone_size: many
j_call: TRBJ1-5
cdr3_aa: CSAMGDPSNQPQHF
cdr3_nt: TGCAGTGCTATGGGGGATCCTAGCAATCAGCCCCAGCATTTT